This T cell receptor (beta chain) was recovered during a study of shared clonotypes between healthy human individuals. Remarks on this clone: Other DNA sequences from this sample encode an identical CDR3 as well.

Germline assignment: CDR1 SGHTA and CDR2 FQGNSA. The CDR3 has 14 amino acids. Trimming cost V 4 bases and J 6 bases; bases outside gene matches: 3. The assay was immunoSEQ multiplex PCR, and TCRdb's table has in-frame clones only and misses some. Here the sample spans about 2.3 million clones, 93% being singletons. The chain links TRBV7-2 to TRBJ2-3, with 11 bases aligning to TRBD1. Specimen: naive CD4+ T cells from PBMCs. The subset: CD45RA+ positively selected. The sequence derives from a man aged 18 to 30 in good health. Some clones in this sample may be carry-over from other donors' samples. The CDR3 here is CASSWDRGSDTQYF. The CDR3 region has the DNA TGTGCCAGCAGCTGGGACAGGGGGTCGGATACGCAGTATTTT.